This T cell receptor (beta chain) originates from a study of persistence of HIV-infected CD4 T cells. Study overall: Donors were ART-treated; their CMV- and Gag-responding CD4+ T cells were isolated. Blood samples, up to roughly 200 mL, came from multiple time points, except a couple of leukapheresis donors sampled once.

Notes on the study in general: Within sorted populations, more oligoclonal TCRs accompanied more oligoclonal proviruses.

A note on this clone: Its specificity is not known.

The libraries were made with immunoSEQ version 4 in survey mode. Profiled with immunoSEQ multiplex PCR; TCRdb holds only in-frame clones, not every one. The sample lists roughly 35,000 clones, about 85% seen once, with 1.6% in the top ten. Stimulation used approximately 9.6 ug/mL lysate from CMV-infected fibroblasts. Memory cells lacking CD40L and CD69 with high CD45RO were sorted. Donors had undetectable plasma HIV-1 RNA, under 50 copies/mL, for 4+ years. The source of this sequence is an adult man with HIV who was CMV-seropositive. The sequences come from CD4+ T cells sorted from PBMCs after roughly 18-hour stimulation, collected from a patient who received antiretroviral therapy.

The CDR3 reads CATSDSGTSGGTYNEQFF. In DNA, the CDR3 is TGTGCCACCAGTGACTCCGGGACTAGCGGGGGAACCTACAATGAGCAGTTCTTC. The V call is TRBV24-1, the J call TRBJ2-1; 14 bases align to TRBD2. The CDR3 consists of 18 residues. With 4 bases clipped from V and 2 bases from J, the junction kept 6 bases outside the gene matches. The germline V gene encodes CDR1 KGHDR and CDR2 SFDVKD.